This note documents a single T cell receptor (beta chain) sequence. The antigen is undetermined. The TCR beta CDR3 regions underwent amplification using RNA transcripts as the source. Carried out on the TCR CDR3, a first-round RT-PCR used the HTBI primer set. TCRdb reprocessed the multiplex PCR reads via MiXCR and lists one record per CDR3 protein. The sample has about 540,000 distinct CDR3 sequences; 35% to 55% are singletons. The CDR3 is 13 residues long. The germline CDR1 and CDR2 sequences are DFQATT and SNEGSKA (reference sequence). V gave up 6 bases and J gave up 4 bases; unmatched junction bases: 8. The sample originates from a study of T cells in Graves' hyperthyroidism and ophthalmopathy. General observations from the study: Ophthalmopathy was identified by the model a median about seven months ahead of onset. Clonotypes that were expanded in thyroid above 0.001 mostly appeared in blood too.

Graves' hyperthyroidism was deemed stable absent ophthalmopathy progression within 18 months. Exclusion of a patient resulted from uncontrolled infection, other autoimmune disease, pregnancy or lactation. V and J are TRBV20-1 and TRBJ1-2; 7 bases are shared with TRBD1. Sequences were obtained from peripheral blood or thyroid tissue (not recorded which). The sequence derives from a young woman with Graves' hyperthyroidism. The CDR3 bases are TGCAGTGCAACGGGACAGTCTATCTATGGCTACACCTTC. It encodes CSATGQSIYGYTF.